This entry lists 28 T cell receptor beta chains sequenced from one sample in a study of OX40 agonist ivuxolimab in advanced cancers. Sequencing used immunoSEQ multiplex PCR; TCRdb keeps in-frame clones, though not all of them. The sample carries roughly 150,000 clones, around 94% recorded once. The sample was CD4+ or CD8+ T cells sorted from blood, taken in a trial of the OX40 agonist ivuxolimab. These receptors came from an adult with an advanced solid tumor such as melanoma, head and neck, liver or kidney cancer.

V usage is TRBV27 and J usage is TRBJ2-1, with D possibly TRBD2 on 7 matching bases. The CDR3 length is 15 residues. V was trimmed by 6 bases and J by 2 bases, leaving 14 bases between them. Germline V gene lookup returns CDR1 MNHEY and CDR2 SMNVEV (reference sequence). The chain's CDR3 is CASSLGGGPYNEQFF. DNA for the CDR3: TGTGCCAGCAGCCTAGGGGGGGGACCCTACAATGAGCAGTTCTTC.

A few counts support this clone. The chain carries TRBV27 and TRBJ1-6; D is possibly TRBD1 (5 bases). The germline V gene encodes CDR1 MNHEY and CDR2 SMNVEV (reference sequence). V dropped 5 bases and J dropped 12 bases, with 17 bases sitting between them. There are 14 residues in the CDR3. The CDR3 loop is CASSLRGTPEPLHF. The CDR3 DNA is TGTGCCAGCAGTCTGCGAGGGACCCCCGAACCCCTCCACTTT.

This rearrangement joins TRBV10-2 to TRBJ1-3; the D is unclear. The germline V gene encodes CDR1 WSHSY and CDR2 SAAADI. Trimming left V 7 bases short and J 0 bases short, with 19 bases between. The CDR3 totals 17 residues. The CDR3 loop reads CASIPGPLSYSGNTIYF. The CDR3 DNA reads as TGCGCCAGCATTCCAGGCCCCCTTTCCTACTCTGGAAACACCATATATTTT.

The CDR3 loop is CASSVRTSGSNEQFF. CDR3 coding DNA: TGTGCCAGCAGCGTTAGAACTAGCGGGAGTAATGAGCAGTTCTTC. V is TRBV9 and J is TRBJ2-1, with 11 bases aligning to TRBD2. In germline, CDR1 is SGDLS, CDR2 YYNGEE. This CDR3 spans 15 amino acids. Unmatched junction bases numbered 5, after V lost 2 bases and J lost 7 bases.

Turning to this clone: The identical CDR3 is also encoded by other nucleotide sequences in the sample. The chain couples TRBV9 to TRBJ2-5; TRBD2 matches 14 bases. J gave up 2 bases and V 0 bases, and 3 bases lay outside the gene matches. CDR1 SGDLS and CDR2 YYNGEE come from the germline V gene. The CDR3 extends over 17 amino acids. CDR3: CASSVGLAGGGQETQYF. Written as DNA, the CDR3 is TGTGCCAGCAGCGTAGGACTAGCGGGAGGGGGACAAGAGACCCAGTACTTC.

The CDR3 nucleotides read TGTGCCAGCAGCTTGGGTGGGACAGGGGGATACAATGAGCAGTTCTTC. Its translation: CASSLGGTGGYNEQFF. The chain is built from TRBV5-4 and TRBJ2-1; 11 positions match TRBD1. Looked up from germline, CDR1 is SGHNT and CDR2 is YYREEE (reference sequence). This CDR3 comprises 16 residues. Trimming took 0 bases from V and 4 from J; bases not matched to a gene: 3.

This clone was counted a single time. This chain connects TRBV19 to TRBJ2-7, with 8 bases matching TRBD1. The germline V gene encodes CDR1 LNHDA and CDR2 SQIVND (reference sequence). The junction had 4 bases not matched to a gene; V was cut back by 10 bases and J by 2 bases. The CDR3 consists of 12 residues. The CDR3: CATRQGTYEQYF. CDR3 nucleotide sequence: TGTGCCACCCGACAGGGGACCTACGAGCAGTACTTC.

V gene TRBV7-3 combines with J gene TRBJ1-1; TRBD1 is a possible D gene (5 bases). The germline V gene has CDR1 SGHTA and CDR2 FQGTGA. CDR3 length: 13 amino acids. Trimming stripped 8 bases from V and 1 base from J, with 11 bases between. The CDR3 nucleotides are TGTGCCAGCGCCTTAGGGGAGAACACTGAAGCTTTCTTT. It yields the protein CASALGENTEAFF. The full variable domain, its missing parts supplied by reference TRBV7-3 and TRBJ1-1, is GAGVSQTPSNKVTEKGKYVELRCDPISGHTALYWYRQSLGQGPEFLIYFQGTGAADDSGLPNDRFFAVRPEGSVSTLKIQRTERGDSAVYLCASALGENTEAFFGQGTRLTVV.

This sequence joins TRBV10-3 and TRBJ1-2, with D tentatively TRBD1 (5 bases). This CDR3 is built from 13 residues. From germline, CDR1 is ENHRY and CDR2 SYGVKD. The germline V and J ends were trimmed by 10 bases and 6 bases, with 18 bases remaining between them. Here the CDR3 DNA reads TGTGCCACCAAAGGAGGCAGGGTCCATGGCTACACCTTC. This gives the protein CATKGGRVHGYTF.

V is TRBV6-6 and J is TRBJ1-2; no clear D gene. The CDR3 totals 15 residues. CDR1 is MNHNY and CDR2 is SVGAGI in the germline V gene (reference sequence). V shed 5 bases and J shed 6 bases, with 19 bases lying between them. This CDR3 reads CASSGGQMPMDGYTF. The CDR3 region has the DNA TGTGCCAGCAGTGGAGGCCAGATGCCCATGGATGGCTACACCTTC.

This clone was detected a few times. The rearrangement joins TRBV14 to TRBJ1-5, with D uncertain. CDR3 length: 14 amino acids. The germline CDR1 and CDR2 sequences are SGHDN and FVKESK. V shed 0 bases and J shed 4 bases, with 7 bases lying between them. This chain's CDR3 is CASSQETGNQPQHF. The CDR3 region has the DNA TGTGCCAGCAGCCAAGAGACGGGGAATCAGCCCCAGCATTTT. The whole variable domain, remainder taken from reference TRBV14 and TRBJ1-5, is EAGVTQFPSHSVIEKGQTVTLRCDPISGHDNLYWYRRVMGKEIKFLLHFVKESKQDESGMPNNRFLAERTGGTYSTLKVQPAELEDSGVYFCASSQETGNQPQHFGDGTRLSIL.

Here the CDR3 reads CASSLRGDFYGYTF. The CDR3 DNA reads TGCGCCAGCAGCTTGCGGGGGGACTTCTATGGCTACACCTTC. The chain combines TRBV5-1 with TRBJ1-2, with TRBD1 as a possible D gene (5 bases). The CDR3 length is 14 residues. Germline values: CDR1 SGHRS, CDR2 YFSETQ. V lost 1 base and J lost 4, with 11 bases in between. Full variable domain (remainder filled in from reference TRBV5-1 and TRBJ1-2): KAGVTQTPRYLIKTRGQQVTLSCSPISGHRSVSWYQQTPGQGLQFLFEYFSETQRNKGNFPGRFSGRQFSNSRSEMNVSTLELGDSALYLCASSLRGDFYGYTFGSGTRLTVV.

The genes are TRBV7-2 and TRBJ1-5; D is unclear. The V and J ends lost 6 bases and 2 bases respectively, with 11 bases between them. The CDR3 sequence is 14 residues long. Germline V CDR1 and CDR2: SGHTA, FQGNSA. CDR3 sequence: CASSFAPGNQPQHF. The CDR3 bases are TGTGCCAGCAGTTTCGCCCCGGGCAATCAGCCCCAGCATTTT.

The gene calls are TRBV7-8 and TRBJ2-1; D gene unclear. CDR1 is SGHVS, CDR2 FQNEAQ, per germline. The V end was cut by 5 bases, the J end by 6 bases, with 14 bases between. This CDR3 contains 14 residues. As DNA, the CDR3 is TGTGCCAGCAGCCCCGAGTGGTCCACCAATGAGCAGTTCTTC. It encodes CASSPEWSTNEQFF.

The chain uses TRBV6-5 and TRBJ1-3; perhaps TRBD1 as D (6 bases). Germline V CDR1 and CDR2: MNHEY, SVGAGI. The CDR3 loop spans 15 amino acids. The V end lost 6 bases, the J end lost 1 base, and 13 bases lay between the germline ends. The CDR3 spells CASRQQGLSGNTIYF. The CDR3 DNA reads as TGTGCCAGCAGGCAACAGGGCCTATCTGGAAACACCATATATTTT.

CDR3: CASSSQRGRYEQYF. In nucleotides, the CDR3 is TGTGCCAGCAGCTCCCAGCGGGGGCGCTACGAGCAGTACTTC. The chain links TRBV7-2 to TRBJ2-7; 8 bases map to TRBD2. V was pared by 4 bases and J by 3 bases, with 5 bases of the junction left unmatched. The CDR3 has 14 residues. The germline V gene encodes CDR1 SGHTA and CDR2 FQGNSA.

This sequence joins TRBV7-9 and TRBJ2-2; 7 bases are shared with TRBD1. Losses at the gene ends were 5 bases for V and 1 base for J; bases not matched to a gene: 4. CDR1 is SEHNR, CDR2 FQNEAQ, per germline (reference sequence). This CDR3 is 15 amino acids long. The CDR3 region is CASSMRQGNTGELFF. In DNA form, the CDR3 reads TGTGCCAGCAGCATGCGACAGGGGAACACCGGGGAGCTGTTTTTT.

The CDR3 sequence is CASSLPGPSSYEQYF. Written as DNA, the CDR3 is TGTGCCAGCAGCTTGCCAGGGCCCTCCTCCTACGAGCAGTACTTC. The rearrangement joins TRBV5-4 to TRBJ2-7, with D possibly matching TRBD1 (5 bases). The CDR3 covers 15 residues. Looked up from germline, CDR1 is SGHNT and CDR2 is YYREEE (reference sequence). Trimming pared 1 base from V and 0 bases from J, leaving 11 bases between.

This chain connects TRBV4-3 to TRBJ1-5; D not resolved. This CDR3 has 15 residues. In germline, CDR1 is LGHNA, CDR2 YSLEER. V was shortened by 0 bases and J by 5 bases, with 11 bases between the two germline ends. The CDR3, as DNA: TGCGCCAGCAGCCAAGACCTGGCATGGGATCAGCCCCAGCATTTT. It encodes CASSQDLAWDQPQHF.

J is TRBJ2-1 and V is TRBV4-1; TRBD1 might be the D (5 bases). Per germline, CDR1 MGHRA and CDR2 YSYEKL. Between the trimmed V and J ends, which lost 0 bases and 10 bases, there was a span of 13 bases. This CDR3 is 14 amino acids long. This CDR3 reads CASSQETQGAEQFF. In DNA form, the CDR3 reads TGCGCCAGCAGCCAAGAGACCCAAGGGGCCGAGCAGTTCTTC.

V usage is TRBV28 and J usage is TRBJ2-5; tentative D call: TRBD1 (5 bases). The CDR3 has 13 amino acids. Germline CDR1 MDHEN, CDR2 SYDVKM. The V end lost 7 bases, the J end lost 1 base, and 10 bases lay between the germline ends. The CDR3 DNA sequence: TGTGCCAGCACCCGGACAAGCCAAGAGACCCAGTACTTC. Translated: CASTRTSQETQYF.

This clone has only a few counts. In the same sample, other DNA sequences code for this CDR3. V gene TRBV9 combines with J gene TRBJ1-3, with a tentative D call TRBD1 (5 bases). CDR1 SGDLS and CDR2 YYNGEE come from the germline V gene. The CDR3 consists of 14 residues. Trimming left V 0 bases short and J 2 bases short, with 6 bases between. CDR3 nucleotide sequence: TGTGCCAGCAGCGTAGGGGGACCTGGAAACACCATATATTTT. Translated, it gives CASSVGGPGNTIYF.

This chain connects TRBV7-9 to TRBJ1-6, with TRBD1 matching 7 bases. This CDR3 contains 13 residues. Germline V gives CDR1 SEHNR, CDR2 FQNEAQ (reference sequence). The trim removed 5 bases at V and 10 bases at J, leaving 5 bases unmatched. The CDR3: CASSRDRDSPLHF. CDR3 DNA sequence: TGTGCCAGCAGCCGTGACAGGGACTCACCCCTCCACTTT.

The chain employs TRBV7-9 and TRBJ1-4; TRBD1 matches at 8 bases. The CDR3 is made up of 14 amino acids. CDR1 SEHNR and CDR2 FQNEAQ come from the germline V gene (reference sequence). Germline trimming cut 5 bases from V and 4 bases from J; bases unmatched to any gene: 3. The CDR3 DNA follows: TGTGCCAGCAGCCGGGGACAGGATAATGAAAAACTGTTTTTT. Its protein product is CASSRGQDNEKLFF. The full variable domain, with the rest looked up from reference TRBV7-9 and TRBJ1-4, is DTGVSQNPRHKITKRGQNVTFRCDPISEHNRLYWYRQTLGQGPEFLTYFQNEAQLEKSRLLSDRFSAERPKGSFSTLEIQRTEQGDSAMYLCASSRGQDNEKLFFGSGTQLSVL.

The CDR3 region has the DNA TGTGCCAGCAGGGAGATCGGGTTTGGGTACACCTTC. It translates to CASREIGFGYTF. V usage is TRBV6-1 and J usage is TRBJ1-2; D not certain. The CDR3 runs to 12 residues. Germline V gene data show CDR1 as MNHNS and CDR2 as SASEGT. Trimming pared 6 bases from V and 11 bases from J, leaving 16 bases between.

This clone was recorded once. The J gene is TRBJ2-5, the V gene TRBV4-1; 7 bases match TRBD2. Germline V gene lookup returns CDR1 MGHRA and CDR2 YSYEKL. V shed 0 bases and J 5 bases; nucleotides not matched to a gene: 3. There are 14 residues in the CDR3. The CDR3 region has the DNA TGCGCCAGCAGCCAAGAGAGCGGGGTGGAGACCCAGTACTTC. Amino acids: CASSQESGVETQYF.

The V call is TRBV5-1, the J call TRBJ2-3; D unclear. The CDR3 is made up of 13 amino acids. Germline V CDR1 and CDR2: SGHRS, YFSETQ. V lost 2 bases, J lost 6 bases, and 10 bases lay in between. The CDR3 nucleotides read TGCGCCAGCAGCTTAGGCAGTGGGGATACGCAGTATTTT. Translation gives CASSLGSGDTQYF.

The chain has TRBV5-1 and TRBJ2-2, with D possibly matching TRBD2 (5 bases). The CDR3 is 13 residues long. Germline CDR1 reads SGHRS; CDR2 reads YFSETQ. V lost 3 bases and J lost 8, with 11 bases in between. This chain's CDR3 is CASSSAGKGELFF. The CDR3 DNA reads TGCGCCAGCAGCTCTGCGGGTAAAGGGGAGCTGTTTTTT.